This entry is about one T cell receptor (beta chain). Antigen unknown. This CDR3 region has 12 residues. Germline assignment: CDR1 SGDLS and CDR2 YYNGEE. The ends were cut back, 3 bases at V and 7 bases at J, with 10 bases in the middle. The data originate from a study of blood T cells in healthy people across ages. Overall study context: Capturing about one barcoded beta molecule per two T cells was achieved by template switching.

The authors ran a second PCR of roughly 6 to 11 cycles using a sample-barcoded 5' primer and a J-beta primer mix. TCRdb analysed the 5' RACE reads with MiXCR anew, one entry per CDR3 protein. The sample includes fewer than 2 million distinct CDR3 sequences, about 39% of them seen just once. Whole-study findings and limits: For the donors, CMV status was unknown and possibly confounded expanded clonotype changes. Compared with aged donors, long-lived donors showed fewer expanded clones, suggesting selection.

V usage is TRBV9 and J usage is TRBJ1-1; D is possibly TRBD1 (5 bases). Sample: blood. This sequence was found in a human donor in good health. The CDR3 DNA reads TGTGCCAGCAGCGAGGGGAATGGTGAAGCTTTCTTT. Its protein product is CASSEGNGEAFF.